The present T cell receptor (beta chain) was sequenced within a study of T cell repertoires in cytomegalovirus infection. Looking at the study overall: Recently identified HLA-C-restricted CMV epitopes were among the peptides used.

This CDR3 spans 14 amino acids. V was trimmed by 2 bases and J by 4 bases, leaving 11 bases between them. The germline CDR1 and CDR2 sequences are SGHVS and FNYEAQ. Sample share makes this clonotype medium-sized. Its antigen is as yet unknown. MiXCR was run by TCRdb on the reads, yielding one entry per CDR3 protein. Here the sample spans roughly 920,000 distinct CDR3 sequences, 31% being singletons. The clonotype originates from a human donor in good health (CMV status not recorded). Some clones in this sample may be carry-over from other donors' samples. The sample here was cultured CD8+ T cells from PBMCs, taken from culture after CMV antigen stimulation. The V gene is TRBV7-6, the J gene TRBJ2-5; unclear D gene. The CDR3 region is CASSLPESSETQYF. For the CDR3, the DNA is TGTGCCAGCAGCTTACCGGAGAGTTCAGAGACCCAGTACTTC.